This TCR beta chain was retrieved from a study of human T cells and chemical hapten exposure. During construction of the library, unique molecular identifiers were attached to individual cDNA molecules for quantitative, reproducible TCR counting. TCRdb recomputed calls from the RACE reads with MiXCR, one row per CDR3 protein. Among about 84,000 distinct CDR3 sequences listed, about a tenth were seen once. Germline lookup yields CDR1 MDHEN and CDR2 SYDVKM. The CDR3 runs to 18 residues. J gave up 4 bases and V 3 bases, and 15 bases lay outside the gene matches. This clonotype was seen more than once but under ten times. Time point given: patch test 3, about 24 weeks after DPC sensitization. Treatment indicated: therapeutic diphenylcyclopropenone sensitization with weekly scalp DPC.

This chain links TRBV28 with TRBJ2-4; 7 bases are shared with TRBD2. The source was whole blood, collected in connection with sensitization to the hapten diphenylcyclopropenone (DPC). This receptor was obtained from a woman aged 50 to 60 with alopecia areata. Some clones in this sample may be carry-over from other donors' samples. The CDR3 region is CASSFPAGAGWGKNIQYF. Written as DNA, the CDR3 is TGTGCCAGCAGTTTTCCGGCCGGAGCGGGATGGGGAAAAAACATTCAGTACTTC. Drawing the rest from reference TRBV28 and TRBJ2-4, the complete variable domain is DVKVTQSSRYLVKRTGEKVFLECVQDMDHENMFWYRQDPGLGLRLIYFSYDVKMKEKGDIPEGYSVSREKKERFSLILESASTNQTSMYLCASSFPAGAGWGKNIQYFGAGTRLSVL.